Presented here are 26 T cell receptor beta chains from one specimen sequenced in a study of blood T cell repertoires in COVID-19. Repertoires were generated with immunoSEQ multiplex PCR, while TCRdb's copy carries only in-frame clones and drops some. The table records around 250,000 clones, over 70% of them present only once. Source material: peripheral blood. The source of these receptors is a woman in her seventies with COVID-19, enrolled during active disease.

This rearrangement joins TRBV11-2 to TRBJ1-5; maybe TRBD1 (6 bases). This CDR3 has 14 amino acids. Germline V gene sequence: CDR1 SGHAT, CDR2 FQNNGV. V lost 4 bases to trimming and J lost 5 bases, with 12 bases between them. The CDR3 spells CASSSDSPDQPQHF. The CDR3 DNA follows: TGTGCCAGCAGCTCGGACAGTCCGGATCAGCCCCAGCATTTT.

For the CDR3, the DNA is TGCAGCGTTGTGTTGGTGGTTCTAGGTACTACGCAGTATTTT. It codes for CSVVLVVLGTTQYF. The genes are TRBV29-1 and TRBJ2-3; D call uncertain. This CDR3 spans 14 amino acids. Germline CDR1 and CDR2: SQVTM and ANQGSEA. Trimming took off 4 bases at V and 8 bases at J, with 19 bases between the two ends.

The chain employs TRBV7-3 and TRBJ1-4, with TRBD1 matching 9 bases. With 4 bases clipped from V and 3 bases from J, the junction kept 15 bases outside the gene matches. This CDR3 is 19 amino acids long. In germline, CDR1 is SGHTA, CDR2 FQGTGA. DNA of the CDR3: TGTGCCAGCAGCTCCACAGGGGGCGTTTGTACCTTGCCTAATGAAAAACTGTTTTTT. Its protein is CASSSTGGVCTLPNEKLFF.

The chain links TRBV29-1 to TRBJ2-1; possibly TRBD1 for D (6 bases). V dropped 7 bases and J dropped 1 base, with 14 bases sitting between them. Germline V lookup: CDR1 SQVTM, CDR2 ANQGSEA. CDR3 size: 14 residues. CDR3 nucleotide sequence: TGCAGCGGCCTACAAAGGGGGTCCTACAATGAGCAGTTCTTC. It translates to CSGLQRGSYNEQFF.

This clone appeared a single time. The J gene is TRBJ2-7, the V gene TRBV7-9, with 7 bases identical to TRBD1. The CDR3 loop spans 18 amino acids. The V and J ends lost 5 bases and 0 bases, in that order; junction bases with no gene match: 16. Germline lookup yields CDR1 SEHNR and CDR2 FQNEAQ (reference sequence). CDR3 loop: CASSGAAFTGANSYEQYF. The DNA for the CDR3 is TGTGCCAGCAGCGGTGCGGCATTTACAGGGGCGAACTCCTACGAGCAGTACTTC.

The rearrangement joins TRBV21-1 to TRBJ1-1; no DNA check was done on the table's D call, TRBD1. TRBV21-1 is reported as a pseudogene. The CDR3 runs to 16 residues. The CDR3 region is CASSKMGTILYTEAFF. The CDR3 DNA reads as TGTGCCAGCAGCAAAATGGGGACAATCCTTTACACTGAAGCTTTCTTT.

In DNA form, the CDR3 reads TGCAGTGCTAGTGTGTACAATAATTCACCCCTCCACTTT. It specifies CSASVYNNSPLHF. V and J are TRBV20-1 and TRBJ1-6; D not resolved. Trimming shortened V by 3 bases and J by 5 bases, and 8 bases separated the two germline ends. Germline-derived CDR1 and CDR2 are DFQATT and SNEGSKA (reference sequence). CDR3 size: 13 residues.

The J gene is TRBJ2-5, the V gene TRBV28, with 10 bases fitting TRBD1. The length of the CDR3 is 15 residues. V shed 3 bases, J shed 4 bases, and the junction held 5 bases outside the gene matches. Germline CDR1 MDHEN, CDR2 SYDVKM. CDR3 DNA: TGTGCCAGCAGTTTCCCCGGACAGGGGGGAGAGACCCAGTACTTC. Its protein product is CASSFPGQGGETQYF.

The genes are TRBV28 and TRBJ1-1; D gene uncertain. Germline V gene data show CDR1 as MDHEN and CDR2 as SYDVKM. This CDR3 region has 13 residues. Trimming cost V 5 bases and J 9 bases, with 16 bases left between them. CDR3 DNA sequence: TGTGCCAGCAGTCCCCGATCCCCATGGCAAGCTTTCTTT. This encodes CASSPRSPWQAFF. The full variable domain, completed using reference TRBV28 and TRBJ1-1, is DVKVTQSSRYLVKRTGEKVFLECVQDMDHENMFWYRQDPGLGLRLIYFSYDVKMKEKGDIPEGYSVSREKKERFSLILESASTNQTSMYLCASSPRSPWQAFFGQGTRLTVV.

The chain couples TRBV7-9 to TRBJ2-1; 11 bases align to TRBD2. Germline CDR1 is SEHNR and CDR2 is FQNEAQ (reference sequence). The CDR3 totals 15 residues. The junction had 6 bases not matched to a gene; V was cut back by 4 bases and J by 7 bases. The CDR3 loop reads CASSSSGRPRNEQFF. CDR3 sequence (DNA): TGTGCCAGCAGCTCTAGCGGGAGGCCGAGGAATGAGCAGTTCTTC.

The gene calls are TRBV5-8 and TRBJ1-1; D not resolved. The germline gives CDR1 SGHTS, CDR2 YDEGEE. The CDR3 runs to 15 residues. V lost 4 bases, J lost 3 bases, and 16 bases lay in between. The CDR3, as DNA: TGTGCCAGCAGCACCCACACAAGGAGGGACACTGAAGCTTTCTTT. Protein sequence: CASSTHTRRDTEAFF.

V is TRBV7-6 and J is TRBJ1-6; D call uncertain. Germline V CDR1 and CDR2: SGHVS, FNYEAQ. V shed 3 bases and J shed 7 bases, with 25 bases lying between them. This CDR3 spans 19 amino acids. CDR3 DNA sequence: TGTGCCAGCAGCTTGACACCAAGGAGAAGGACGGGGTACAATTCACCCCTCCACTTT. Protein product: CASSLTPRRRTGYNSPLHF.

This clone was seen only a few times. The rearrangement links TRBV2 to TRBJ2-1, with 10 bases fitting TRBD2. Germline loops: CDR1 SNHLY, CDR2 FYNNEI. V shed 4 bases and J 5 bases; nucleotides not matched to a gene: 5. The CDR3 is 15 amino acids. The CDR3 nucleotides read TGTGCCAGCAGTGTTTTTAGCGGGAGGAACAATGAGCAGTTCTTC. Translating gives CASSVFSGRNNEQFF.

J is TRBJ1-1 and V is TRBV27; no clear D. The germline V gene encodes CDR1 MNHEY and CDR2 SMNVEV (reference sequence). Trimming shortened V by 2 bases and J by 6 bases, and 13 bases separated the two germline ends. This CDR3 has 14 amino acids. The CDR3 region is CASSLPGDVAEAFF. The DNA for the CDR3 is TGTGCCAGCAGTTTACCCGGGGATGTGGCTGAAGCTTTCTTT.

The V call is TRBV7-2, the J call TRBJ2-1, with 7 bases fitting TRBD2. Germline trimming cut 4 bases from V and 4 bases from J; bases unmatched to any gene: 10. The CDR3 runs to 16 residues. The V gene's germline CDR1 is SGHTA and CDR2 FQGNSA. The CDR3 coding sequence is TGTGCCAGCAGCTGGAGTCGCGGGGGTGAATACAATGAGCAGTTCTTC. Translation gives CASSWSRGGEYNEQFF.

The rearrangement joins TRBV4-2 to TRBJ1-3, with 8 bases that match TRBD1. This CDR3 has 15 residues. After removal of 1 base from V and 3 bases from J, the junction contained 2 bases not matched to a gene. The germline V gene encodes CDR1 LGHNA and CDR2 YNFKEQ. The CDR3 nucleotides read TGTGCCAGCAGCCAAGTCGACAGGGGTGGAAACACCATATATTTT. It codes for CASSQVDRGGNTIYF.

This clone turned up a few times. The genes are TRBV28 and TRBJ2-1, with TRBD2 matching 14 bases. The germline V gene has CDR1 MDHEN and CDR2 SYDVKM. This CDR3 region has 15 residues. V lost 6 bases to trimming and J lost 8 bases; unmatched junction nucleotides: 6. This CDR3 is CASRRLAGGPHEQFF. The CDR3 bases are TGTGCCAGCAGGCGACTAGCGGGAGGGCCTCATGAGCAGTTCTTC.

In DNA form, the CDR3 reads TGCGCCAGCAGTTATCGAACAGGGCCTGGAAACACCATATATTTT. This translates into CASSYRTGPGNTIYF. The rearrangement links TRBV5-1 to TRBJ1-3; TRBD1 is a possible D gene (6 bases). This CDR3 region has 15 residues. Germline CDR1 is SGHRS and CDR2 is YFSETQ. V shed 5 bases and J shed 2 bases, with 14 bases lying between them.

The chain is built from TRBV29-1 and TRBJ2-7, with 7 bases that match TRBD2. J gave up 1 base and V 3 bases, and 0 bases lay outside the gene matches. From germline, CDR1 is SQVTM and CDR2 ANQGSEA. The CDR3 totals 12 residues. This chain's CDR3 is CSVDGGSYEQYF. The CDR3 DNA is TGCAGCGTTGACGGGGGGTCCTACGAGCAGTACTTC.

This clone showed up just once. The chain combines TRBV2 with TRBJ1-5; 7 bases agree with TRBD1. The V and J ends lost 6 bases and 0 bases, in that order; junction bases with no gene match: 5. This CDR3 is 15 amino acids long. Germline loops: CDR1 SNHLY, CDR2 FYNNEI. The CDR3 DNA reads as TGTGCCAGCAGGGCGACAGGGAGTAGCAATCAGCCCCAGCATTTT. This translates into CASRATGSSNQPQHF.

This chain uses TRBV12-3 or TRBV12-4 with TRBJ1-5; the D is unclear. The ends were cut back, 5 bases at V and 5 bases at J, with 10 bases in the middle. The CDR3 has 13 residues. The CDR3 region is CASSGSGDQPQHF. CDR3 nucleotide sequence: TGTGCCAGCAGTGGGAGTGGGGATCAGCCCCAGCATTTT.

About this clone: The junction departs from the called germline gene at one end, perhaps through a read error. This sequence joins TRBV30 and TRBJ1-2; D is unclear. CDR1 and CDR2 from the germline V gene are GTSNPN and SVGIG (reference sequence). The CDR3 runs to 13 residues. This CDR3 reads CARRSPSNYGYTF. CDR3 nucleotides: TGTGCCCGGAGATCCCCCTCTAACTATGGCTACACCTTC.

This clone was detected once. Different DNA sequences within this sample yield the same CDR3. The J gene is TRBJ2-7, the V gene TRBV2; D unresolved. Germline V gene lookup returns CDR1 SNHLY and CDR2 FYNNEI. The CDR3 is 11 residues long. V was trimmed by 3 bases and J by 4 bases, leaving 4 bases between them. The CDR3, as DNA: TGTGCCAGCAGTGACCATTACGAGCAGTACTTC. It is translated as CASSDHYEQYF.

A remark on this clone: Different DNA sequences within this sample yield the same CDR3. The chain is built from TRBV18 and TRBJ2-3; D is possibly TRBD2 (6 bases). Germline V gene lookup returns CDR1 KGHSH and CDR2 LQKENI. The CDR3 runs to 14 residues. V was shortened by 3 bases and J by 0 bases, with 7 bases between the two germline ends. This CDR3 reads CASSPGGSTDTQYF. CDR3 DNA sequence: TGTGCCAGCTCACCGGGGGGAAGCACAGATACGCAGTATTTT.

The V call is TRBV5-6, the J call TRBJ1-1, with D possibly TRBD1 on 5 matching bases. From germline, CDR1 is SGHDT and CDR2 YYEEEE. V dropped 0 bases and J dropped 1 base, with 13 bases sitting between them. The CDR3 has 16 residues. CDR3 sequence: CASSLVQVLRNTEAFF. The CDR3, as DNA: TGTGCCAGCAGCTTGGTACAGGTTCTACGGAACACTGAAGCTTTCTTT.

The rearrangement joins TRBV5-1 to TRBJ2-6; maybe TRBD2 (5 bases). Trimming cost V 3 bases and J 0 bases, with 16 bases left between them. CDR1 and CDR2 from the germline V gene are SGHRS and YFSETQ. The CDR3 has 18 residues. The CDR3 DNA reads as TGCGCCAGCAGCTCCGGGCTAGCTGAGCTCTCTGGGGCCAACGTCCTGACTTTC. Amino acid sequence: CASSSGLAELSGANVLTF.